Below, 10 T cell receptor beta chains from the same sample are listed, as sequenced in a study of blood T cell repertoires in COVID-19 (dated by TCRdb to about 2020). The library was made by the immunoSEQ multiplex PCR assay. Not all clones reach the TCRdb copy of this immuneACCESS table, which keeps in-frame sequences only. Checked studies attribute under half of the gap to unresolved V genes and leave the rest unexplained. The sample table records a few hundred thousand clones; 88% of these occur just once. The ten largest clones add up to 1.8% of the sample. The specimen sequenced was PBMCs or T cells enriched from blood (not recorded which). The receptors were sampled from a woman aged 40 to 50 who had recovered from COVID-19.

The chain carries TRBV29-1 and TRBJ1-1, with D unresolved. CDR1 is SQVTM and CDR2 is ANQGSEA in the germline V gene. The CDR3 extends over 15 amino acids. The V end lost 4 bases, the J end lost 1 base, and 16 bases lay between the germline ends. This CDR3 is CSVVVRWQANTEAFF. The CDR3 region has the DNA TGCAGCGTTGTGGTGCGTTGGCAGGCGAACACTGAAGCTTTCTTT.

V and J are TRBV6-5 and TRBJ2-7, with TRBD1 identical over 8 bases. The CDR3 extends over 13 amino acids. Trimming took 8 bases from V and 4 from J; bases not matched to a gene: 7. Looked up from germline, CDR1 is MNHEY and CDR2 is SVGAGI. CDR3 nucleotides: TGTGCCAGCGGACAGGGAGTTGTTTACGAGCAGTACTTC. It encodes CASGQGVVYEQYF.

J is TRBJ1-1 and V is TRBV4-3; 9 bases match TRBD1. Germline V gene data show CDR1 as LGHNA and CDR2 as YSLEER. Trimming removed 4 bases from V and 3 bases from J; junction bases left unmatched: 6. There are 15 residues in the CDR3. In nucleotides, the CDR3 is TGCGCCAGCAGCCCTGGACAGGGGTGGGACACTGAAGCTTTCTTT. Its translation is CASSPGQGWDTEAFF.

The chain carries TRBV9 and TRBJ2-7, with 8 bases identical to TRBD2. From germline, CDR1 is SGDLS and CDR2 YYNGEE. J lost 3 bases, V lost 4 bases, and 9 bases had no gene match. There are 15 residues in the CDR3. CDR3 region: CASSPQATSGYEQYF. Here the CDR3 DNA reads TGTGCCAGCAGCCCCCAGGCAACTAGCGGCTACGAGCAGTACTTC.

The sample holds a few counts of this clone. The rearrangement uses TRBV19 and TRBJ2-7; D call uncertain. V dropped 3 bases and J dropped 4 bases, with 10 bases sitting between them. Germline V CDR1 and CDR2: LNHDA, SQIVND (reference sequence). The CDR3 is 13 residues long. CDR3 amino acids: CASSIWFGYEQYF. CDR3 DNA sequence: TGTGCCAGTAGTATCTGGTTCGGGTACGAGCAGTACTTC.

This rearrangement joins TRBV5-1 to TRBJ2-7, with D possibly TRBD2 on 5 matching bases. Looked up from germline, CDR1 is SGHRS and CDR2 is YFSETQ. The ends were cut back, 4 bases at V and 3 bases at J, with 20 bases in the middle. CDR3 length equals 16 residues. DNA of the CDR3: TGCGCCAGCAGCCCGAGGGTCCCGGGTGGGAACTACGAGCAGTACTTC. Amino acids: CASSPRVPGGNYEQYF.

The V call is TRBV12-5, the J call TRBJ1-3; D gene uncertain. V lost 0 bases, J lost 0 bases, and 18 bases lay in between. The CDR3 is 19 residues long. Looked up from germline, CDR1 is LGHNT and CDR2 is FRNRAP. The CDR3 nucleotides are TGTGCTAGTGGTTTGGTACAAACTGGGCCCTTATTCTCTGGAAACACCATATATTTT. It yields the protein CASGLVQTGPLFSGNTIYF.

The chain employs TRBV10-1 and TRBJ2-1; 7 nucleotides align to TRBD2. Looked up from germline, CDR1 is WNHNN and CDR2 is SYGVQD (reference sequence). V was clipped by 4 bases and J by 13 bases; unmatched bases: 10. The CDR3 runs 13 residues. The CDR3 spells CASSGTSPSGQFF. The CDR3 DNA is TGCGCCAGCAGTGGAACATCCCCTAGCGGACAGTTCTTC.

V usage is TRBV20-1 and J usage is TRBJ1-6; 9 positions match TRBD1. Germline CDR1 is DFQATT and CDR2 is SNEGSKA (reference sequence). V trimming: 3 bases; J trimming: 5 bases; junction bases outside the gene matches: 5. CDR3 length: 15 residues. The CDR3 DNA is TGCAGTGCTAGTACCGGGACAGGGAATAATTCACCCCTCCACTTT. This encodes CSASTGTGNNSPLHF.

The chain links TRBV5-6 to TRBJ1-1, with 7 bases lining up with TRBD1. Germline V gives CDR1 SGHDT, CDR2 YYEEEE. The CDR3 has 14 amino acids. Losses at the gene ends were 4 bases for V and 4 bases for J; bases not matched to a gene: 7. The CDR3 coding sequence is TGTGCCAGCAGCCCTCAGACAGGGAGCACTGAAGCTTTCTTT. Amino acids: CASSPQTGSTEAFF.